Below, 11 T cell receptor beta chains from the same sample are listed, as sequenced in a study of T cell changes during pregnancy in multiple sclerosis. Generated by immunoSEQ multiplex PCR, the TCRdb table keeps only in-frame clones and is missing some. The table records about 84,000 clones, 94% of them present only once. The source material was peripheral blood, sampled in the second trimester of pregnancy. The receptors here all came from a female donor in good health, enrolled as a control in a pregnancy study.

This clone was seen a single time. The chain carries TRBV19 and TRBJ2-3; no definite D call. Germline V CDR1 and CDR2: LNHDA, SQIVND (reference sequence). There are 15 residues in the CDR3. Trimming left V 7 bases short and J 4 bases short, with 18 bases between. CDR3: CASNLHHRGADTQYF. The CDR3 DNA reads as TGTGCCAGTAACCTTCACCACCGAGGAGCAGATACGCAGTATTTT. The full variable domain, rest sourced from reference TRBV19 and TRBJ2-3, is DGGITQSPKYLFRKEGQNVTLSCEQNLNHDAMYWYRQDPGQGLRLIYYSQIVNDFQKGDIAEGYSVSREKKESFPLTVTSAQKNPTAFYLCASNLHHRGADTQYFGPGTRLTVL.

V gene TRBV2 combines with J gene TRBJ2-3, with 14 positions matching TRBD2. CDR1 and CDR2 (germline): SNHLY, FYNNEI. The junction had 4 bases not matched to a gene; V was cut back by 4 bases and J by 7 bases. This CDR3 spans 15 amino acids. The CDR3 protein is CASSGTSGRHNTQYF. The CDR3, as DNA: TGTGCCAGCAGTGGGACTAGCGGGAGGCACAATACGCAGTATTTT.

The gene calls are TRBV27 and TRBJ2-7; maybe TRBD2 (6 bases). The CDR3 has 15 residues. Deletions cut 3 bases from V and 4 bases from J, with 16 bases between. The germline V gene has CDR1 MNHEY and CDR2 SMNVEV (reference sequence). The DNA of the CDR3 is TGTGCCAGCAGTTTTCAGGTGGGAGGAGGGTACGAGCAGTACTTC. It translates to CASSFQVGGGYEQYF.

The chain combines TRBV29-1 with TRBJ2-7; 10 bases map to TRBD2. V lost 6 bases, J lost 3 bases, and 20 bases stayed unmatched. The length of the CDR3 is 18 residues. Germline V lookup: CDR1 SQVTM, CDR2 ANQGSEA. The chain's CDR3 is CSVRVFSGRLRTGYEQYF. CDR3 in DNA: TGCAGCGTGCGGGTATTTAGCGGGAGGCTCAGGACGGGCTACGAGCAGTACTTC.

The rearrangement uses TRBV7-9 and TRBJ2-7; 13 nucleotides match TRBD2. Unmatched junction bases numbered 1, after V lost 5 bases and J lost 3 bases. The CDR3 sequence is 14 residues long. The germline CDR1 and CDR2 sequences are SEHNR and FQNEAQ (reference sequence). CDR3 sequence (DNA): TGTGCCAGCAGCGGACTAGCGGGGGACTACGAGCAGTACTTC. Encoded protein: CASSGLAGDYEQYF.

This clone has just one count. This chain connects TRBV2 to TRBJ2-4; TRBD1 aligns across 7 bases. This CDR3 has 16 residues. J lost 0 bases, V lost 7 bases, and 9 bases had no gene match. Germline assignment: CDR1 SNHLY and CDR2 FYNNEI. The DNA for the CDR3 is TGTGCCAGCACCCCACGGGACAGCCTAGCCAAAAACATTCAGTACTTC. Translation gives CASTPRDSLAKNIQYF. Full variable domain (rest looked up from reference TRBV2 and TRBJ2-4): EPEVTQTPSHQVTQMGQEVILRCVPISNHLYFYWYRQILGQKVEFLVSFYNNEISEKSEIFDDQFSVERPDGSNFTLKIRSTKLEDSAMYFCASTPRDSLAKNIQYFGAGTRLSVL.

The chain couples TRBV7-9 to TRBJ2-7; the D gene is possibly TRBD2 (6 bases). The CDR3 sequence is 16 residues long. V was trimmed by 0 bases and J by 0 bases, leaving 12 bases between them. CDR1 is SEHNR and CDR2 is FQNEAQ in the germline V gene (reference sequence). Here the CDR3 reads CASSLAGLRSSYEQYF. The CDR3 DNA reads as TGTGCCAGCAGCTTAGCGGGACTCCGCAGCTCCTACGAGCAGTACTTC.

V gene TRBV29-1 combines with J gene TRBJ2-1, with 8 bases that match TRBD2. Germline CDR1 is SQVTM and CDR2 is ANQGSEA. The V segment lost 1 base and the J segment 6 bases; nucleotides outside the gene matches: 2. The CDR3 has 13 residues. DNA for the CDR3: TGCAGCGTTGAAGGCGGGAGGACCAATGAGCAGTTCTTC. Amino acids: CSVEGGRTNEQFF.

The V and J genes are TRBV27 and TRBJ2-7; a weak D match, TRBD1 (5 bases). V dropped 0 bases and J dropped 0 bases, with 12 bases sitting between them. The CDR3 consists of 16 residues. Germline lookup yields CDR1 MNHEY and CDR2 SMNVEV (reference sequence). The CDR3 sequence: CASSLSVQGSSYEQYF. CDR3 in DNA: TGTGCCAGCAGTTTATCAGTTCAGGGCAGCTCCTACGAGCAGTACTTC.

The genes are TRBV4-1 and TRBJ2-7, with a tentative D call TRBD1 (6 bases). V lost 2 bases to trimming and J lost 5 bases, with 19 bases between them. This CDR3 is 16 amino acids long. The V gene's germline CDR1 is MGHRA and CDR2 YSYEKL. The CDR3 loop is CASSQNRVGKVNEQYF. For the CDR3, the DNA is TGCGCCAGCAGCCAAAACAGGGTTGGGAAGGTCAACGAGCAGTACTTC.

The genes are TRBV28 and TRBJ2-5; a possible D gene is TRBD2 (6 bases). Germline values: CDR1 MDHEN, CDR2 SYDVKM. V dropped 6 bases and J dropped 2 bases, with 16 bases sitting between them. This CDR3 contains 15 residues. The DNA of the CDR3 is TGTGCCAGCAGCCAGACTAGGTCAGGGCAAGAGACCCAGTACTTC. Protein: CASSQTRSGQETQYF.